Presented here are 26 T cell receptor beta chains from one specimen sequenced in a study of blood T cell repertoires in COVID-19. Profiled with immunoSEQ multiplex PCR; TCRdb holds only in-frame clones, not every one. The sample shows approximately 130,000 clones, 65% to 90% of them seen only once. The sample was peripheral blood. These receptor sequences come from a woman aged 55-69 years with active or convalescent COVID-19.

This sequence joins TRBV28 and TRBJ2-7; D perhaps matches TRBD1 (5 bases). The CDR3 extends over 12 amino acids. V lost 3 bases and J 8 bases, leaving 11 bases between the germline ends. Germline CDR1 MDHEN, CDR2 SYDVKM. In DNA, the CDR3 is TGTGCCAGCAGTTTTCTAGGGGCCCAGCAGTACTTC. It translates to CASSFLGAQQYF. The variable domain in full, completed from reference TRBV28 and TRBJ2-7, reads DVKVTQSSRYLVKRTGEKVFLECVQDMDHENMFWYRQDPGLGLRLIYFSYDVKMKEKGDIPEGYSVSREKKERFSLILESASTNQTSMYLCASSFLGAQQYFGPGTRLTVT.

This chain's CDR3 is CASSLDPGTYNEQFF. The CDR3 coding sequence is TGTGCCAGCAGCTTGGACCCGGGAACCTACAATGAGCAGTTCTTC. V is TRBV5-8 and J is TRBJ2-1, with D maybe TRBD2 (5 bases). Deletions cut 0 bases from V and 2 bases from J, with 9 bases between. CDR3 length equals 15 residues. Germline lookup yields CDR1 SGHTS and CDR2 YDEGEE.

This chain links TRBV6-4 with TRBJ1-6; the D is unclear. Trimming stripped 0 bases from V and 7 bases from J, with 10 bases between. The CDR3 sequence is 15 residues long. Germline V gene data show CDR1 as MRHNA and CDR2 as SNTAGT. CDR3 sequence (DNA): TGTGCCAGCAGTGACTCTCCAGGATTGAATTCACCCCTCCACTTT. The encoded protein is CASSDSPGLNSPLHF.

This chain connects TRBV11-3 to TRBJ2-1; weak D call: TRBD2 (5 bases). Germline V lookup: CDR1 SGHNT, CDR2 YENEEA. The CDR3 covers 15 residues. Trimming removed 4 bases at V and 0 bases at J, with 10 bases between. DNA of the CDR3: TGTGCCAGCAGCTCGCAGCGGAGCTCCTACAATGAGCAGTTCTTC. The encoded protein is CASSSQRSSYNEQFF.

The rearrangement links TRBV10-2 to TRBJ1-4, with 9 nucleotides matching TRBD1. V was clipped by 8 bases and J by 3 bases; unmatched bases: 7. The CDR3 sequence is 15 residues long. The germline gives CDR1 WSHSY, CDR2 SAAADI. CDR3 protein: CASGRTGVSNEKLFF. In nucleotides, the CDR3 is TGCGCCAGCGGGCGGACAGGGGTTTCTAATGAAAAACTGTTTTTT.

The count of this clone is one. This chain joins TRBV2 and TRBJ2-5, with a tentative D call TRBD2 (7 bases). V was pared by 7 bases and J by 4 bases, with 19 bases between. Germline values: CDR1 SNHLY, CDR2 FYNNEI. The CDR3 contains 15 residues. The CDR3 loop reads CASTYGGGGRETQYF. The CDR3 DNA sequence: TGTGCCAGCACCTACGGAGGGGGGGGCCGAGAGACCCAGTACTTC.

The V and J genes are TRBV18 and TRBJ2-1; the D gene is possibly TRBD1 (5 bases). The CDR3 sequence is 13 residues long. V lost 5 bases and J 5 bases, leaving 10 bases between the germline ends. The germline gives CDR1 KGHSH, CDR2 LQKENI. The CDR3 DNA reads as TGTGCCAGCTCATCCCAGGGTGACAATGAGCAGTTCTTC. This codes for CASSSQGDNEQFF.

In this sample, this clone turned up a few times. The genes are TRBV28 and TRBJ1-2, with 9 nucleotides matching TRBD1. The CDR3 extends over 14 amino acids. Looked up from germline, CDR1 is MDHEN and CDR2 is SYDVKM. The V segment lost 7 bases and the J segment 14 bases; nucleotides outside the gene matches: 17. This chain's CDR3 is CASTPPPGQGGETF. CDR3 DNA: TGTGCCAGCACCCCACCCCCGGGACAGGGAGGGGAAACCTTC.

The genes are TRBV5-1 and TRBJ1-1; D is unclear. This CDR3 is 16 amino acids long. Between the trimmed V and J ends, which lost 0 bases and 0 bases, there was a span of 12 bases. CDR1 SGHRS and CDR2 YFSETQ come from the germline V gene. CDR3: CASSLVGGRVNTEAFF. CDR3 sequence (DNA): TGCGCCAGCAGCTTGGTCGGAGGGAGGGTGAACACTGAAGCTTTCTTT.

The CDR3 nucleotides read TGTGCCAGCAGTTTCGCCGGACAGGGGTACGAGCAGTACTTC. Residues: CASSFAGQGYEQYF. The V gene is TRBV28, the J gene TRBJ2-7; 9 nucleotides align to TRBD1. The CDR3 extends over 14 amino acids. Looked up from germline, CDR1 is MDHEN and CDR2 is SYDVKM. Germline trimming cut 3 bases from V and 4 bases from J; bases unmatched to any gene: 4.

This clone was detected once. The chain employs TRBV5-4 and TRBJ2-1; TRBD1 agrees at 8 bases. The V gene's germline CDR1 is SGHNT and CDR2 YYREEE (reference sequence). The CDR3 contains 16 residues. V shed 4 bases, J shed 2 bases, and the junction held 8 bases outside the gene matches. In nucleotides, the CDR3 is TGTGCCAGCAGCAAGACAGGGGCTCTCGCCTACAATGAGCAGTTCTTC. Amino acid sequence: CASSKTGALAYNEQFF.

This chain connects TRBV5-1 to TRBJ2-5; D perhaps matches TRBD1 (7 bases). CDR1 is SGHRS and CDR2 is YFSETQ in the germline V gene. The CDR3 consists of 14 residues. The germline V and J ends were trimmed by 5 bases and 4 bases, with 15 bases remaining between them. CDR3 sequence: CASSLQGGTETQYF. For the CDR3, the DNA is TGCGCCAGCAGTCTCCAGGGGGGAACAGAGACCCAGTACTTC. Drawing the rest from reference TRBV5-1 and TRBJ2-5, the complete variable domain is KAGVTQTPRYLIKTRGQQVTLSCSPISGHRSVSWYQQTPGQGLQFLFEYFSETQRNKGNFPGRFSGRQFSNSRSEMNVSTLELGDSALYLCASSLQGGTETQYFGPGTRLLVL.

The chain carries TRBV5-4 and TRBJ2-1; 13 bases are shared with TRBD2. J was trimmed by 5 bases and V by 4 bases; bases with no gene match: 3. The CDR3 runs to 15 residues. Per the germline V gene, CDR1 is SGHNT and CDR2 is YYREEE (reference sequence). The CDR3 is CASSKGLAGDNEQFF. The CDR3 coding sequence is TGTGCCAGCAGCAAAGGACTAGCGGGAGACAATGAGCAGTTCTTC.

Notes on this clone: One junction end does not reproduce the germline sequence, and a read error may be involved. The V gene is TRBV5-8, the J gene TRBJ1-2, with 8 bases aligning to TRBD1. CDR1 is SGHTS, CDR2 YDEGEE, per germline. This CDR3 has 13 amino acids. The CDR3 region is CATRQGPHYVYTF. CDR3 nucleotide sequence: TGTGCCACCCGACAGGGGCCCCACTATGTCTACACCTTC. The variable domain in full, completed from reference TRBV5-8 and TRBJ1-2, reads EAGVTQSPTHLIKTRGQQATLRCSPISGHTSVYWYQQALGLGLQFLLWYDEGEERNRGNFPPRFSGRQFPNYSSELNVNALELEDSALYLCATRQGPHYVYTFGSGTRLTVV.

This clone was counted a single time. The rearrangement uses TRBV11-3 and TRBJ1-1, with D perhaps TRBD1 (5 bases). Per germline, CDR1 SGHNT and CDR2 YENEEA. The V end lost 0 bases, the J end lost 1 base, and 9 bases lay between the germline ends. CDR3 length equals 15 residues. DNA of the CDR3: TGTGCCAGCAGCTTAGATGGACATCCGAACACTGAAGCTTTCTTT. Translation gives CASSLDGHPNTEAFF.

The chain joins TRBV6-6 to TRBJ1-2; D is perhaps TRBD1 (5 bases). The V gene lost 5 bases and the J gene lost 5 bases, with 15 bases spanning the gap. Germline V gene data show CDR1 as MNHNY and CDR2 as SVGAGI (reference sequence). CDR3 length: 14 residues. The CDR3 loop reads CASSPFGRAYGYTF. The CDR3 nucleotides read TGTGCCAGCAGTCCCTTTGGCAGGGCATATGGCTACACCTTC.

In this sample, this clone turned up many times. The V and J genes are TRBV12-3 or TRBV12-4 and TRBJ2-7, with a weak D call TRBD1 (6 bases). This CDR3 is 12 amino acids long. V was shortened by 6 bases and J by 5 bases, with 11 bases between the two germline ends. The CDR3 is CASRTQGNEQYF. CDR3 DNA sequence: TGTGCCAGCAGAACACAGGGTAACGAGCAGTACTTC.

This chain joins TRBV5-1 and TRBJ2-5; TRBD2 matches 13 bases. Per the germline V gene, CDR1 is SGHRS and CDR2 is YFSETQ. Losses at the gene ends were 5 bases for V and 1 base for J; bases not matched to a gene: 2. This CDR3 is built from 15 residues. CDR3 nucleotides: TGCGCCAGCAGAAGGACTAGCGGGAGCCAAGAGACCCAGTACTTC. This sequence encodes CASRRTSGSQETQYF.

This chain connects TRBV11-2 to TRBJ2-4; D remains ambiguous. The CDR3 loop spans 17 amino acids. V lost 1 base to trimming and J lost 0 bases, with 13 bases between them. Germline loops: CDR1 SGHAT, CDR2 FQNNGV. The CDR3 loop reads CASSLVSRQLAKNIQYF. CDR3 DNA sequence: TGTGCCAGCAGCTTAGTATCGAGACAATTAGCCAAAAACATTCAGTACTTC.

J is TRBJ2-3 and V is TRBV7-9; D is perhaps TRBD1 (5 bases). Germline CDR1 is SEHNR and CDR2 is FQNEAQ (reference sequence). Deletions cut 5 bases from V and 6 bases from J, with 27 bases between. CDR3 size: 18 residues. The CDR3 DNA reads as TGTGCCAGCAGCGTCATCGGGCAGGGAAGTTGGGTTTCGGATACGCAGTATTTT. Residues: CASSVIGQGSWVSDTQYF.

V gene TRBV30 combines with J gene TRBJ1-3, with D possibly matching TRBD1 (5 bases). Trimming removed 4 bases at V and 4 bases at J, with 8 bases between. Germline assignment: CDR1 GTSNPN and CDR2 SVGIG (reference sequence). The CDR3 runs to 12 residues. The CDR3 bases are TGTGCCTGGACGGCAGGGGGAAACACCATATATTTT. Translated: CAWTAGGNTIYF.

This chain connects TRBV28 to TRBJ1-5; the D is unclear. This CDR3 has 14 residues. CDR1 is MDHEN, CDR2 SYDVKM, per germline. V dropped 3 bases and J dropped 2 bases, with 8 bases sitting between them. The CDR3 reads CASSFQAGNQPQHF. The CDR3 DNA reads TGTGCCAGCAGTTTCCAGGCCGGCAATCAGCCCCAGCATTTT.

The chain carries TRBV7-2 and TRBJ2-5; 7 bases agree with TRBD1. Unmatched junction bases numbered 11, after V lost 5 bases and J lost 5 bases. The CDR3 loop spans 15 amino acids. Germline loops: CDR1 SGHTA, CDR2 FQGNSA. In nucleotides, the CDR3 is TGTGCCAGCAGCCCATTCCCGACAGGGTCGGAGACCCAGTACTTC. Translated, it gives CASSPFPTGSETQYF.

The chain uses TRBV7-4 and TRBJ1-3, with TRBD1 as a possible D gene (6 bases). CDR3 length: 18 residues. V was trimmed by 2 bases and J by 2 bases, leaving 19 bases between them. Germline CDR1 reads SGHVT; CDR2 reads SQSDAQ. CDR3 loop: CASSLNPLQGSTGNTIYF. The CDR3 coding sequence is TGTGCCAGCAGCTTAAACCCCCTGCAGGGGTCAACTGGAAACACCATATATTTT.

V and J are TRBV6-6 and TRBJ1-3; D is uncertain. Trimming removed 6 bases at V and 0 bases at J, with 9 bases between. Germline V gene data show CDR1 as MNHNY and CDR2 as SVGAGI (reference sequence). The CDR3 is made up of 14 amino acids. The CDR3 loop reads CASSHSSSGNTIYF. CDR3 sequence (DNA): TGTGCCAGCAGCCACAGCAGCTCTGGAAACACCATATATTTT.

The chain recombines TRBV11-2 with TRBJ2-7, with D possibly matching TRBD2 (5 bases). The V gene's germline CDR1 is SGHAT and CDR2 FQNNGV. Trimming took off 1 base at V and 0 bases at J, with 10 bases between the two ends. The CDR3 is 15 amino acids. The CDR3: CASSLGAVSSYEQYV. CDR3 sequence (DNA): TGTGCCAGCAGCTTAGGAGCGGTAAGCTCCTACGAGCAGTACGTC.